This TCR beta chain was sequenced during a study of breast tumors, draining lymph nodes, adjacent tissues. Axillary draining lymph nodes of breast cancer patients supplied the node samples. One entry per CDR3 protein, called by TCRdb with MiXCR from the multiplex PCR reads. In the table there are some 130,000 distinct CDR3 sequences, about 20% of which are singletons. The CDR3 runs 13 residues. Trimming took 4 bases from V and 8 from J, leaving 12 bases between them. Germline V gene data show CDR1 as MDHEN and CDR2 as SYDVKM. As concerns this clonotype: Antigen: not known.

Findings of the study overall: Most tumor T cells seemingly derive from lymph node, then expand in tumor. Tumors had less TCR diversity than lymph nodes, more than nontumor tissue. Luminal-like breast cancer showed significantly higher tumor–nontumor repertoire similarity than basal-like. The lymph node origin of tumor T cells was framed as consistent with a hypothesis, not demonstrated.

The chain joins TRBV28 to TRBJ2-1; D is uncertain. The sequence was obtained from a female donor with breast cancer. Some clones in this sample may be carry-over from other donors' samples. The sequencing input was axillary lymph node tissue. The CDR3: CASSSVSRHEQFF. CDR3 DNA: TGTGCCAGCAGTTCAGTCTCTAGGCATGAGCAGTTCTTC.